This T cell receptor beta chain was sequenced for a study of shared clonotypes between healthy human individuals. Points from the study as a whole: The small donor group covered limited genetic and exposure diversity.

Germline V gene lookup returns CDR1 SGDLS and CDR2 YYNGEE. V was pared by 0 bases and J by 2 bases, with 2 bases of the junction left unmatched. The CDR3 runs to 15 residues. The material for each subset, its genomic DNA, was split evenly across several immunoSEQ plates. Method: immunoSEQ multiplex PCR; TCRdb's copy keeps in-frame clones and lacks some. Of about 2 million clones listed, 85% to 95% are singletons. To note about this clone: What it recognizes is unknown. This sample also contains other DNA sequences that code for the same CDR3.

Naive CD8 cells lacked CD45RO and underwent positive selection for CCR7, leaving out terminally differentiated effector memory CD45RA+ cells. Nashville, Tennessee was home to all donors, who were Caucasian adults. The sequence derives from a man between 18 and 35 years old in good health. V gene TRBV9 combines with J gene TRBJ1-3, with 7 bases identical to TRBD1. Sequencing was done on a sample of naive CD8+ T cells sorted from blood. The CDR3 coding sequence is TGTGCCAGCAGCGTAGGGCAGGGGGCTGGAAACACCATATATTTT. This sequence encodes CASSVGQGAGNTIYF.